Following are 19 T cell receptor beta chains from one sample sequenced in a study of blood T cell repertoires in COVID-19. TCRdb's copy holds only in-frame clones and misses some; the assay was immunoSEQ multiplex PCR. The sample carries approximately 260,000 clones, around 83% recorded once. Material: peripheral blood. Receptors originate from a man aged 18 to 35 with active or convalescent COVID-19.

V is TRBV9 and J is TRBJ2-6; D unclear. Trimming cost V 5 bases and J 4 bases, with 7 bases left between them. The germline V gene encodes CDR1 SGDLS and CDR2 YYNGEE. The CDR3 has 13 amino acids. CDR3 residues: CASSERGANVLTF. CDR3 DNA: TGTGCCAGCAGTGAGAGAGGGGCCAACGTCCTGACTTTC.

This clone was picked up one time. This chain connects TRBV10-1 to TRBJ2-2, with a possible D match to TRBD2 (5 bases). V shed 4 bases and J shed 7 bases, with 10 bases lying between them. CDR3 length: 13 amino acids. Germline V gives CDR1 WNHNN, CDR2 SYGVQD (reference sequence). CDR3 residues: CASSGAEDGELFF. CDR3 in DNA: TGCGCCAGCAGTGGGGCGGAGGACGGGGAGCTGTTTTTT.

V and J are TRBV6-2 or TRBV6-3 and TRBJ1-1; possibly TRBD1 for D (6 bases). The CDR3 is 15 amino acids. V was shortened by 1 base and J by 2 bases, with 11 bases between the two germline ends. Per the germline V gene, CDR1 is MNHEY and CDR2 is SVGEGT. The CDR3 region is CASSYYHRANTEAFF. The CDR3 DNA reads as TGTGCCAGCAGTTACTACCACAGGGCCAACACTGAAGCTTTCTTT.

The J gene is TRBJ2-7, the V gene TRBV4-3; 8 bases map to TRBD2. V lost 2 bases and J lost 0; bases outside the gene matches: 0. Germline lookup yields CDR1 LGHNA and CDR2 YSLEER. There are 14 residues in the CDR3. The CDR3 protein is CASSQLAGSYEQYF. The CDR3 DNA sequence: TGCGCCAGCAGCCAACTAGCGGGCTCCTACGAGCAGTACTTC.

This chain joins TRBV11-3 and TRBJ2-7; perhaps TRBD2 as D (5 bases). CDR1 is SGHNT and CDR2 is YENEEA in the germline V gene. The CDR3 loop spans 15 amino acids. V gave up 2 bases and J gave up 3 bases, with 14 bases separating them. CDR3 in amino acids: CASSLRPSRDYEQYF. The CDR3 nucleotides read TGTGCCAGCAGCTTAAGGCCTAGCCGAGACTACGAGCAGTACTTC.

Only one count was recorded for this clone. The chain joins TRBV29-1 to TRBJ2-1; D is uncertain. In germline, CDR1 is SQVTM, CDR2 ANQGSEA. Trimming took off 6 bases at V and 3 bases at J, with 12 bases between the two ends. CDR3 length: 13 residues. CDR3 coding DNA: TGCAGCGTCCCCCTTTCGGGCTACAATGAGCAGTTCTTC. It codes for CSVPLSGYNEQFF.

This rearrangement joins TRBV5-1 to TRBJ2-3, with D tentatively TRBD2 (5 bases). CDR1 and CDR2 (germline): SGHRS, YFSETQ. The CDR3 is 14 residues long. V was pared by 0 bases and J by 4 bases, with 9 bases between. The CDR3 here is CASSLDSGSDTQYF. CDR3 DNA sequence: TGCGCCAGCAGCTTGGACTCGGGGTCAGATACGCAGTATTTT.

V and J are TRBV24-1 and TRBJ1-5; D possibly corresponds to TRBD1 (5 bases). The V gene's germline CDR1 is KGHDR and CDR2 SFDVKD. Trimming pared 7 bases from V and 4 bases from J, leaving 22 bases between. This CDR3 has 17 amino acids. CDR3 sequence reads: CATSPGRDSLANQPQHF. The CDR3 nucleotides read TGTGCCACCAGCCCCGGTCGGGACTCCCTAGCAAATCAGCCCCAGCATTTT.

CDR3 loop: CASRRRIETGELFF. The DNA of the CDR3 is TGCGCCAGCAGGCGCAGGATAGAAACCGGGGAGCTGTTTTTT. This chain links TRBV5-1 with TRBJ2-2; unclear D gene. The CDR3 is 14 residues long. Trimming removed 5 bases from V and 5 bases from J, with 13 bases in between. Germline values: CDR1 SGHRS, CDR2 YFSETQ.

This chain joins TRBV6-5 and TRBJ1-4; a possible D gene is TRBD1 (5 bases). The CDR3 extends over 14 amino acids. V gave up 6 bases and J gave up 4 bases, with 12 bases separating them. Germline V lookup: CDR1 MNHEY, CDR2 SVGAGI. CDR3 residues: CASSMTEDNEKLFF. CDR3 coding DNA: TGTGCCAGCAGCATGACAGAAGATAATGAAAAACTGTTTTTT.

This clone was seen a single time. J is TRBJ2-7 and V is TRBV19, with a possible D match to TRBD2 (5 bases). TRBJ2-5 matches the DNA end more closely, so the J call is doubtful. The germline V gene has CDR1 LNHDA and CDR2 SQIVND (reference sequence). The CDR3 consists of 11 residues. The CDR3 DNA is TGTGCCGCCGGAGGTCAAGAGACCCAGTACTTC. Its protein product is CAAGGQETQYF.

J is TRBJ2-1 and V is TRBV7-3; 8 nucleotides align to TRBD2. This CDR3 comprises 14 residues. Germline V gene lookup returns CDR1 SGHTA and CDR2 FQGTGA. The junction had 7 bases not matched to a gene; V was cut back by 3 bases and J by 9 bases. CDR3 sequence (DNA): TGTGCCAGCAGCTTCTCGGGAGGGCCAAGTGAGCAGTTCTTC. It codes for CASSFSGGPSEQFF.

The table lists this clone with a few counts. The chain joins TRBV5-1 to TRBJ2-1, with 8 bases matching TRBD1. V was clipped by 2 bases and J by 6 bases; unmatched bases: 1. This CDR3 has 13 residues. Germline lookup yields CDR1 SGHRS and CDR2 YFSETQ. The CDR3 loop is CASSFGQGNEQFF. CDR3 DNA sequence: TGCGCCAGCAGCTTTGGACAGGGCAATGAGCAGTTCTTC.

This chain joins TRBV6-7 and TRBJ2-5; 7 bases are a match to TRBD2. TRBV6-7 belongs to the ORF category, with a function that is uncertain. The trim removed 4 bases at V and 0 bases at J, leaving 11 bases unmatched. This CDR3 is 17 amino acids long. In nucleotides, the CDR3 is TGTGCCAGCAGTTCCGGTAAGTCCGGGACTAACCAAGAGACCCAGTACTTC. This translates into CASSSGKSGTNQETQYF.

The gene calls are TRBV3-1 (or the pseudogene TRBV3-2) and TRBJ2-5; D might be TRBD2 (5 bases). V lost 6 bases and J 2 bases, leaving 16 bases between the germline ends. Germline V gene sequence: CDR1 LGHDT, CDR2 YNNKEL (reference sequence). CDR3 size: 15 residues. The CDR3 DNA follows: TGTGCCAGCAGTCGAGGACTCCCGGGACAAGAGACCCAGTACTTC. Translating it yields CASSRGLPGQETQYF.

The chain uses TRBV7-9 and TRBJ2-6, with 9 nucleotides matching TRBD1. The germline V gene encodes CDR1 SEHNR and CDR2 FQNEAQ (reference sequence). The CDR3 totals 17 residues. V lost 3 bases and J lost 0; bases outside the gene matches: 3. The CDR3 nucleotides read TGTGCCAGCAGCTTGGGACAGGGAAACTCTGGGGCCAACGTCCTGACTTTC. Its translation is CASSLGQGNSGANVLTF.

This chain connects TRBV7-3 to TRBJ2-1, with 14 bases that match TRBD2. Unmatched junction bases numbered 2, after V lost 1 base and J lost 6 bases. CDR3 length: 16 residues. Germline loops: CDR1 SGHTA, CDR2 FQGTGA. The CDR3 nucleotides are TGTGCCAGCAGCTTAAAAGGACTAGCGGGGGGCAATGAGCAGTTCTTC. This codes for CASSLKGLAGGNEQFF.

For the CDR3, the DNA is TGTGCCAGCAGCGTACTTCTCACAGATACGCAGTATTTT. Translation: CASSVLLTDTQYF. The J gene is TRBJ2-3, the V gene TRBV9; D uncertain. Per the germline V gene, CDR1 is SGDLS and CDR2 is YYNGEE. The CDR3 sequence is 13 residues long. Trimming pared 1 base from V and 2 bases from J, leaving 5 bases between.

This sequence joins TRBV21-1 and TRBJ2-2; the table's D call of TRBD2 was not tested on the DNA. TRBV21-1 is an annotated pseudogene. The CDR3 is 16 amino acids. As DNA, the CDR3 is TGTGCCAGCAGCAAGTGCCGCGGGGGGGCCGCCGGGGAGCTGTTTTTT. It specifies CASSKCRGGAAGELFF.